This is a list of T cell receptor beta chains from one sample in a study of blood T cells in healthy people across ages. TCRdb ran MiXCR on the 5' RACE reads and lists one entry per CDR3 protein. This repertoire shows about 650,000 distinct CDR3 sequences, 52% found once; its top ten account for about 13%. The specimen was blood. These receptors all stem from a woman aged 80 or over in good health. CDR3s include the opening cysteine and the closing phenylalanine or tryptophan. A D gene is named only where the DNA matches it firmly. The size of a clone is reported for some rows only, either as once, few or many, or as a class for expanded clones.

TRBJ2-1 TRBV4-3 NA TRBD2 CASSQDLRLAGAGEQFF TGCGCCAGCAGCCAAGATCTGAGACTAGCGGGGGCAGGGGAGCAGTTCTTC
TRBJ2-2 TRBV12-3/TRBV12-4 few TRBD2 CASRGLVNTGELFF TGTGCCAGCAGGGGACTAGTTAACACCGGGGAGCTGTTTTTT
TRBJ2-7 TRBV7-9 NA NA CASSSWDGKIEQYF TGTGCCAGCAGCTCATGGGACGGCAAAATCGAGCAGTACTTC
TRBJ2-3 TRBV7-9 NA NA CASSAMRDTDTQYF TGTGCCAGCAGCGCCATGAGAGACACAGATACGCAGTATTTT
TRBJ2-3 TRBV9 many NA CASSVILPDTQYF TGTGCCAGCAGCGTAATTCTCCCAGATACGCAGTATTTT
TRBJ2-4 TRBV6-6 many NA CASSYSRSVTGNIQYF TGTGCCAGCAGTTACTCGAGAAGTGTCACAGGAAACATTCAGTACTTC
TRBJ2-3 TRBV29-1 NA TRBD2 CSVRTSGGTDTQYF TGCAGCGTCCGGACTAGCGGGGGCACAGATACGCAGTATTTT
TRBJ1-5 TRBV24-1 NA NA CATSDLGGQPQHF TGTGCCACCAGTGATTTGGGGGGTCAGCCCCAGCATTTT
TRBJ2-1 TRBV9 NA NA CASSVAGNKQFF TGTGCCAGCAGCGTAGCAGGGAATAAGCAGTTCTTC
TRBJ2-7 TRBV30 NA NA CAWTGSLAEQYF TGTGCCTGGACGGGCAGCCTCGCGGAGCAGTACTTC
TRBJ1-2 TRBV5-1 NA NA CASSVESTNYGYTF TGCGCCAGCAGCGTGGAAAGTACTAACTATGGCTACACCTTC
TRBJ1-2 TRBV12-3/TRBV12-4 few NA CASSSRQGNYGYTF TGTGCCAGCAGTTCCCGTCAGGGAAACTATGGCTACACCTTC
TRBJ2-6 TRBV20-1 NA NA CSARDLVTGANVLTF TGCAGTGCTAGAGATTTGGTAACTGGGGCCAACGTCCTGACTTTC
TRBJ2-1 TRBV29-1 NA TRBD2 CSVRRSEVLGGIMESYNEQFF TGCAGCGTTAGAAGGAGTGAAGTGTTGGGGGGGATAATGGAGTCCTACAATGAGCAGTTCTTC
TRBJ1-2 TRBV29-1 NA NA CSVVQGPNYGYTF TGCAGCGTTGTGCAGGGTCCTAACTATGGCTACACCTTC
TRBJ2-5 TRBV4-2 NA TRBD1 CASSQDRQGQETQYF TGTGCCAGCAGCCAAGATCGACAGGGCCAAGAGACCCAGTACTTC
TRBJ2-5 TRBV28 NA NA CASSSDGETQYF TGTGCCAGCAGCTCAGACGGGGAGACCCAGTACTTC
TRBJ2-3 TRBV2 NA NA CASSEAFRGGADTQYF TGTGCCAGCAGTGAAGCTTTCCGGGGAGGCGCAGATACGCAGTATTTT
TRBJ2-1 TRBV5-1 many NA CASSFQEQGPYNEQFF TGCGCCAGCAGCTTCCAGGAGCAGGGCCCCTACAATGAGCAGTTCTTC
TRBJ2-1 TRBV20-1 NA NA CSGGVGGLGNEQFF TGCAGTGGGGGCGTCGGGGGGCTCGGAAATGAGCAGTTCTTC
TRBJ2-2 TRBV29-1 NA NA CSVDDQNTGKLFF TGCAGCGTTGACGACCAGAACACCGGGAAGCTGTTTTTT
TRBJ2-5 TRBV20-1 few TRBD2 CSASRPTSAKETQYF TGCAGTGCATCCCGGCCGACTAGCGCGAAAGAGACCCAGTACTTC
TRBJ2-3 TRBV27 many NA CASSRQVGTDTQYF TGTGCCAGCAGCCGACAGGTGGGCACAGATACGCAGTATTTT
TRBJ1-1 TRBV6-5 NA NA CASSTNRPVGNTEAFF TGTGCCAGCAGTACCAATAGGCCCGTAGGGAACACTGAAGCTTTCTTT
TRBJ2-1 TRBV3-1 NA TRBD1 CASSQGQGTHEQFF TGTGCCAGCAGCCAGGGACAGGGGACCCATGAGCAGTTCTTC
TRBJ2-5 TRBV18 NA NA CASSPYRQLSEETQYF TGTGCCAGCTCACCATACAGGCAGTTATCCGAAGAGACCCAGTACTTC
TRBJ2-1 TRBV5-1 NA TRBD2 CASSLGLAGGLSEQFF TGCGCCAGCAGCTTGGGACTAGCGGGGGGGCTGTCTGAGCAGTTCTTC
TRBJ2-7 TRBV28 many NA CASSQTGAYEQYF TGTGCCAGCAGCCAAACCGGGGCCTACGAGCAGTACTTC
TRBJ2-2 TRBV6-2/TRBV6-3 once TRBD2 CASSYSTSGNTGELFF TGTGCCAGCAGTTACTCGACTAGCGGGAACACCGGGGAGCTGTTTTTT
TRBJ2-7 TRBV29-1 NA NA CSVEDQVNYEQYF TGCAGCGTTGAAGATCAAGTCAACTACGAGCAGTACTTC
TRBJ2-4 TRBV6-5 many TRBD2 CASSYSAASGTKNIQYF TGTGCCAGCAGTTACTCGGCGGCTAGCGGGACTAAAAACATTCAGTACTTC
TRBJ2-7 TRBV29-1 NA NA CSVMDRLVSYEQYF TGCAGCGTTATGGACAGACTAGTATCCTACGAGCAGTACTTC
TRBJ2-1 TRBV9 few TRBD1 CASSPRDRGRINEQFF TGTGCCAGCAGCCCACGGGACAGGGGGCGAATCAATGAGCAGTTCTTC
TRBJ2-7 TRBV2 NA NA CASSGTFTYEQYF TGTGCCAGCAGCGGGACATTTACCTACGAGCAGTACTTC
TRBJ1-6 TRBV27 NA NA CASSLGFGRSYNSPLHF TGTGCCAGCAGTTTAGGGTTCGGTCGCTCCTATAATTCACCCCTCCACTTT
TRBJ1-2 TRBV19 NA NA CASLTSTGNYGYTF TGTGCCAGTCTCACTTCGACAGGCAACTATGGCTACACCTTC
TRBJ2-3 TRBV27 many TRBD2 CASSFASGRYLTDTQYF TGTGCCAGCAGTTTCGCTAGCGGGAGGTACTTGACAGATACGCAGTATTTT
TRBJ2-2 TRBV5-1 NA NA CASFEGPNTGELFF TGCGCCAGCTTCGAGGGGCCGAACACCGGGGAGCTGTTTTTT
TRBJ2-3 TRBV20-1 NA NA CSAQLGADTQYF TGCAGTGCACAATTGGGGGCAGATACGCAGTATTTT
TRBJ2-1 TRBV6-4 many NA CASSDFSKSSYNEQFF TGTGCCAGCAGTGACTTTTCAAAGAGCTCCTACAATGAGCAGTTCTTC
TRBJ2-7 TRBV7-9 NA NA CASSSLPGTSYEQYF TGTGCCAGCAGCTCTCTGCCGGGGACTTCCTACGAGCAGTACTTT
TRBJ1-2 TRBV29-1 NA TRBD1 CSVGRDRGALNGYTF TGCAGCGTTGGGCGGGACAGGGGTGCCCTTAATGGCTACACCTTC
TRBJ2-1 TRBV5-1 few TRBD2 CASSLSLADISYNEQFF TGCGCCAGCAGCCTCTCTCTAGCGGACATATCCTACAATGAGCAGTTCTTC
TRBJ2-3 TRBV20-1 NA TRBD2 CSARILAGVDTQYF TGCAGTGCTAGAATACTAGCGGGAGTAGATACGCAGTATTTT
TRBJ2-1 TRBV10-1 NA TRBD2 CASSERLAGGNNEQFF TGCGCCAGCAGTGAGAGGCTAGCGGGGGGAAATAATGAGCAGTTCTTC